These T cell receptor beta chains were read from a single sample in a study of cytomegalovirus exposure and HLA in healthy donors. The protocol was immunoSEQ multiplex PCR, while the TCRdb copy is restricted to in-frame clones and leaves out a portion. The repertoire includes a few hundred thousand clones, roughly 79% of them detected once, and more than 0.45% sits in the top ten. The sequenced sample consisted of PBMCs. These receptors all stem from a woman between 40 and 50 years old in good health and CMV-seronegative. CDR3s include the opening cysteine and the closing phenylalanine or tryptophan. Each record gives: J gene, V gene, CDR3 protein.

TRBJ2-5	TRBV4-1	CASSLGTPPVSEETQYF
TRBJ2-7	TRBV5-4	CASSLHGSYEQYF
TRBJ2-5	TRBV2	CASNLGGASGETQYF
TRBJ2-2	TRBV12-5	CASGDSPNTGELFF
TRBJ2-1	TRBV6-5	CASSYSPPSVNEQFF
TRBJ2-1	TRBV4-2	CASSQGGGVGQFF
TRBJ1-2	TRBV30	CAWSEGQTYGYTF
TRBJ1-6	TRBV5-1	CASSLDGQGNSPLHF
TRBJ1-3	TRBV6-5	CASSPRGHSGNTIYF
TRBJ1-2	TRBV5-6	CASSFVDRGYGYTF
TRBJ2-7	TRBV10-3	CAISEDRREQYF
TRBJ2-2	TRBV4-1	CASSQDRGSHTGELFF
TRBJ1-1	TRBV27	CASSWGQRANTEAFF
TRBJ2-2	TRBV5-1	CASSFNIQGSAGELFF
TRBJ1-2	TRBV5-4	CASRSQTQVIYGYTF
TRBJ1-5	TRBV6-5	CASSQQGARTAPQHF
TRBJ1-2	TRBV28	CASSLTTGVGYTF
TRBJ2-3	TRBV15	CATSRDRQTDTQYF
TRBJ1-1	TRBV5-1	CASSLTGRNTEAFF
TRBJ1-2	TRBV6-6	CASSYGQGARYGYTF
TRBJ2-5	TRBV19	CASSIGTGRGETQYF
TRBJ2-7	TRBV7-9	CASSLDEDFYYEQYF
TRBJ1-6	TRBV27	CASTRGPSYNSPLHF
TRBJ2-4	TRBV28	CASSPDSNKNIQYF
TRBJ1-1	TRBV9	CASSATPGAEAFF
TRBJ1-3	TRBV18	CASSPPSGSGNTIYF
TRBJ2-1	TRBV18	CASSRSSGGYNEQFF
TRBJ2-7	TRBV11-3	CASGITGGTYEQYF
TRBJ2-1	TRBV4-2	CASSQDGSGSPPYNEQFF
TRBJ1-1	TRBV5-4	CASRRDWGTEAFF
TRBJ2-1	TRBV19	CASSGSRGSDEQFF
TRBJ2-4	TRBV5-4	CASSQRLAGNQNIQYF
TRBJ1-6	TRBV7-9	CASSPHPPQALHF
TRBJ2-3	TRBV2	CASRALLASTDTQYF
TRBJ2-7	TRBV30	CAWTLTGPSEQYF
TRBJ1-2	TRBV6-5	CASSFEPNTGIGYTF
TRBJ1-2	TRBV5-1	CASSTGQLENGYTF
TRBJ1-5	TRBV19	CASSIPGTPNSNQPQHF
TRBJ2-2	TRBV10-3	CAISDTGSGELFF
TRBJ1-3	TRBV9	CASSSRTGVDTIYF
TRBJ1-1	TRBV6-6	CASSYRPGTGFEAFF
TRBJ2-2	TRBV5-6	CASSLPSGELFF
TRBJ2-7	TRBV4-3	CASSQDGAYEQYF
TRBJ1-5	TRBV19	CATSGGSNQPQHF
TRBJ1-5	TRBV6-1	CASSEAAGPNQPQHF
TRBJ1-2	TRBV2	CASSGQGAEGGYTF
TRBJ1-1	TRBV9	CASSVGMNTEAFF
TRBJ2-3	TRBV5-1	CASSGQAGVPDTQYF
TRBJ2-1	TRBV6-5	CASSYTGTAYNEQFF
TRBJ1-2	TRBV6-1	CASSSGQNYGYTF
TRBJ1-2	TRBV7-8	CASSFSGYGYTF
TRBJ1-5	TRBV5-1	CASSLGDSTFNQPQHF